These T cell receptor beta chains were read from a single sample in a study of shared clonotypes between healthy human individuals. The protocol was immunoSEQ multiplex PCR, while the TCRdb copy is restricted to in-frame clones and leaves out a portion. Among about 1.9 million clones listed, about 94% were seen once. Sequenced: naive CD8+ T cells from PBMCs. Receptors originate from a man aged 18 to 30 in good health. Some clones in this sample may be carry-over from other donors' samples. Both conserved end residues are part of each CDR3. Each record gives: J gene, V gene, D gene, clone size, CDR3 DNA, CDR3 protein. The D gene is left open where the match is weak. Clone size is given for some rows only: seen once, a few or many times, or a class if the clone is expanded.

>TRBJ2-7|TRBV7-9|NA|NA
TGTGCCAGCAGAGACTCAGGGGCAGAGCAGTACTTC
CASRDSGAEQYF
>TRBJ1-1|TRBV2|NA|NA
TGTGCCAGCAGTGTATCGAGAGCAGGGAACGAGGGTAAAGCTTTCTTT
CASSVSRAGNEGKAFF
>TRBJ2-1|TRBV2|TRBD2|once
TGTGCCAGCAGGGCAGGACTAGCGGTCTACAATGAGCAGTTCTTC
CASRAGLAVYNEQFF
>TRBJ2-7|TRBV5-1|NA|NA
TGCGCCAGCAGCCCGGATTCCCTCTACGAGCAGTACTTC
CASSPDSLYEQYF
>TRBJ2-3|TRBV19|NA|NA
TGTGCCAGTAGTATTCCCGGCACTAGATCAGATACGCAGTATTTT
CASSIPGTRSDTQYF
>TRBJ2-2|TRBV5-5|NA|NA
TGTGCCAGCAGCTTGGGATTCACCGGGGAGCTGTTTTTT
CASSLGFTGELFF
>TRBJ1-5|TRBV9|TRBD1|NA
TGTGCCAGCAGCGCGGGACAGGGTTATCAGCCCCAGCATTTT
CASSAGQGYQPQHF
>TRBJ2-7|TRBV28|NA|NA
TGTGCCAGCAGTCGCCAAGATGCGGGAGAGCAGTACTTC
CASSRQDAGEQYF
>TRBJ1-1|TRBV7-6|NA|NA
TGTGCCAGCAGCTTAGCGGGTAATAGTCTGGGGCTGAACACTGAAGCTTTCTTT
CASSLAGNSLGLNTEAFF
>TRBJ1-2|TRBV9|TRBD1|NA
TGTGCCAGCAGCGTAGGGGACAGTCTTTACTTTGGCTACACCTTC
CASSVGDSLYFGYTF
>TRBJ2-7|TRBV7-9|NA|once
TGTGCCAGCAGCCCCGAAAGTGGATCGTTCTCCTACGAGCAGTACTTC
CASSPESGSFSYEQYF
>TRBJ2-7|TRBV7-2|TRBD2|NA
TGTGCCAGCAGTGTCAATCTCGGGACTAGTGTCTACGAGCAGTACTTC
CASSVNLGTSVYEQYF
>TRBJ2-7|TRBV25-1|NA|NA
TGTGCCAGCAGTGCTACAGGGAGTTTGTTCTACGAGCAGTACTTC
CASSATGSLFYEQYF
>TRBJ2-3|TRBV5-4|TRBD1|once
TGTGCCAGCAGCCATGGACAGGGGGGGACAGATACGCAGTATTTT
CASSHGQGGTDTQYF
>TRBJ2-7|TRBV5-1|NA|NA
TGCGCCAGCAGTCCGGGGGGCCCCTACGAGCAGTACTTC
CASSPGGPYEQYF
>TRBJ1-2|TRBV14|TRBD1|NA
TGTGCCAGCAGCCAAGATCTCCGGGACAGGGGTATTATGGACTATGGCTACACCTTC
CASSQDLRDRGIMDYGYTF
>TRBJ1-5|TRBV7-9|NA|NA
TGTGCCAGCAGTTCCAGGAGAGATCAGCCCCAGCATTTT
CASSSRRDQPQHF
>TRBJ2-3|TRBV23-1|TRBD2|once
TGCGCCAGCAGTCAATCGCCGGGACTAGCGGGAGCGGGAGATACGCAGTATTTT
CASSQSPGLAGAGDTQYF
>TRBJ2-7|TRBV7-8|TRBD2|NA
TGTGCCAGCAGCCCTCGCGGAGCGGGAGGCTCCTACGAGCAGTACTTC
CASSPRGAGGSYEQYF
>TRBJ2-7|TRBV20-1|NA|NA
TGCAGTGCTAGAAGGGCCTACGAGCAGTACTTC
CSARRAYEQYF
>TRBJ2-3|TRBV27|TRBD1|NA
TGTGCCAGCAGTTTACTCTGGACAGGGGATCCCGATACGCAGTATTTT
CASSLLWTGDPDTQYF
>TRBJ1-5|TRBV27|NA|NA
TGTGCCAGCAGCCCCGGTGGGTATAGCAATCAGCCCCAGCATTTT
CASSPGGYSNQPQHF
>TRBJ2-7|TRBV5-5|NA|NA
TGTGCCAGCAGCATGACCGGGACATTATCCTACGAGCAGTACTTC
CASSMTGTLSYEQYF
>TRBJ2-5|TRBV2|NA|NA
TGTGCCAGCAGTGAAGGAACGGGCAGATCCTGGGAGACCCAGTACTTC
CASSEGTGRSWETQYF
>TRBJ2-7|TRBV19|NA|NA
TGTGCCAGTAGTCCTGGAGGGATCAACGAGCAGTACTTC
CASSPGGINEQYF
>TRBJ1-5|TRBV7-2|NA|NA
TGTGCCAGCAGCTTTTTTTTGGGGCCACTCAACAATCAGCCCCAGCATTTT
CASSFFLGPLNNQPQHF
>TRBJ2-1|TRBV27|TRBD1|NA
TGTGCCAGCCGAACCGGGACAGGGGGCCGGGGCAATGAGCAGTTCTTC
CASRTGTGGRGNEQFF
>TRBJ1-1|TRBV28|TRBD1|NA
TGTGCCAGCAGTTTCCCGTTGACAGGGGAAAGACCTGAAGCTTTCTTT
CASSFPLTGERPEAFF
>TRBJ2-1|TRBV5-1|NA|NA
TGCGCCAGCAGCTTGGTGGACAGAAGCGATTACAATGAGCAGTTCTTC
CASSLVDRSDYNEQFF
>TRBJ2-1|TRBV29-1|TRBD2|NA
TGCAGCGTCGCCGGCGGGGCGGGAGTTAGTGAGCAGTTCTTC
CSVAGGAGVSEQFF
>TRBJ1-5|TRBV28|NA|NA
TGTGCCAGCAGTCCACGGACGGCCGGCAACAATCAGCCCCAGCATTTT
CASSPRTAGNNQPQHF
>TRBJ1-1|TRBV29-1|NA|once
TGCAGCGTCCGGACCGGTGAAGCTTTCTTT
CSVRTGEAFF
>TRBJ2-3|TRBV11-2|TRBD1|NA
TGTGCCAGCAGCACACAAGGAGAGGGGGCCTTCACAGATACGCAGTATTTT
CASSTQGEGAFTDTQYF
>TRBJ2-1|TRBV7-2|NA|NA
TGTGCCAGCAGCCCCCCTAGATATGAGCAGTTCTTC
CASSPPRYEQFF
>TRBJ2-7|TRBV27|TRBD2|NA
TGTGCCAGCAGTTTAGGGTTTAGCGGGGGATACGAGCAGTACTTC
CASSLGFSGGYEQYF
>TRBJ1-5|TRBV19|NA|NA
TGTGCCAGTAGCTTCGGGACCGTCGTTAACGGGCAGCCCCAGCATTTT
CASSFGTVVNGQPQHF